This T cell receptor (beta chain) was found in a study of T cell responses to AZD1222 COVID-19 vaccine. This clone was detected only a few times. The antigen is undetermined. Germline-derived CDR1 and CDR2 are SGHRS and YFSETQ. Unmatched junction bases numbered 11, after V lost 4 bases and J lost 7 bases. The CDR3 contains 15 residues. This table comes from immunoSEQ multiplex PCR, and its TCRdb copy is limited to in-frame clones, with some not included. The repertoire holds about 110,000 clones, with around 90% as singletons. Overall study results and limits: Spike-specific TCR breadth and depth both grew after two AZD1222 doses. Spike-wide coverage was observed for vaccine-associated CD4 TCRs, with dominant responses at 160-218 and 743-854. None of the repertoires were sampled until the peak T cell response had passed.

The sample here was peripheral blood, taken on day 0 of MenACWY control vaccination. The sequence was obtained from an adult in good health. The chain recombines TRBV5-1 with TRBJ2-7; 10 nucleotides align to TRBD1. DNA for the CDR3: TGCGCCAGCAGCGTCTCCGGGACAGGGGTAGAGGAGCAGTACTTC. The encoded protein is CASSVSGTGVEEQYF. Full variable domain (rest looked up from reference TRBV5-1 and TRBJ2-7): KAGVTQTPRYLIKTRGQQVTLSCSPISGHRSVSWYQQTPGQGLQFLFEYFSETQRNKGNFPGRFSGRQFSNSRSEMNVSTLELGDSALYLCASSVSGTGVEEQYFGPGTRLTVT.